These 14 T cell receptor beta chains came from one sample sequenced in a study of blood T cells in healthy people across ages (dated by TCRdb to about 2015). Library prep was done by 5' RACE. TCRdb records Illumina HiSeq 2500 as the sequencer. A second PCR of roughly 7 to 11 cycles was performed with a sample-barcoded 5' primer and a J-beta primer mix. Clones were called with MiXCR by TCRdb after fastp trimmed the public reads at Q25, and only in-frame beta chains were retained. Each CDR3 protein appears once, grouped with its most common genes and DNA. This sample gives over 950,000 distinct CDR3 sequences in total; roughly two fifths of them show up just once. The ten largest clones add up to approximately 14% of the sample. The sample was blood. The receptors stem from a man between 18 and 29 years old in good health.

This clonotype was found a few times. V gene TRBV7-9 combines with J gene TRBJ1-6; 10 positions agree with TRBD1. The V segment lost 5 bases and the J segment 9 bases; nucleotides outside the gene matches: 7. In germline, CDR1 is SEHNR, CDR2 FQNEAQ (reference sequence). CDR3 size: 15 residues. In DNA form, the CDR3 reads TGTGCCAGCAGCACCCGGACAGGGGGTAGTTCACCCCTCCACTTT. Translated, it gives CASSTRTGGSSPLHF.

Remarks on this clonotype: Since a much larger clone is just one base distant, this may be a read error. This chain joins TRBV20-1 and TRBJ2-5, with D uncertain. The CDR3 has 13 amino acids. Trimming stripped 7 bases from V and 11 bases from J, with 23 bases between. Germline CDR1 is DFQATT and CDR2 is SNEGSKA (reference sequence). The CDR3 protein is CSGLVLTYNEQYF. The CDR3 nucleotides read TGCAGTGGTTTAGTATTAACCTACAATGAGCAGTACTTC.

This clonotype was seen a few times. The rearrangement links TRBV10-3 to TRBJ1-1, with 7 bases lining up with TRBD1. Trimming removed 4 bases from V and 4 bases from J; junction bases left unmatched: 9. The CDR3 runs to 15 residues. Germline assignment: CDR1 ENHRY and CDR2 SYGVKD. CDR3 bases: TGTGCCATCAGTGGCGGACAGGCTGCGTTCACTGAAGCTTTCTTT. Translating it yields CAISGGQAAFTEAFF.

The rearrangement uses TRBV29-1 and TRBJ2-7; D gene ambiguous. The germline V gene has CDR1 SQVTM and CDR2 ANQGSEA. This CDR3 spans 19 amino acids. The V end was cut by 0 bases, the J end by 0 bases, with 24 bases between. The CDR3, as DNA: TGCAGCGTTGAAGAGCGAGGTCGGGTCGGACGGTTGAACTCCTACGAGCAGTACTTC. This codes for CSVEERGRVGRLNSYEQYF.

This clonotype showed up just a few times. This rearrangement joins TRBV6-6 to TRBJ1-1; D is ambiguous. The length of the CDR3 is 14 residues. V lost 5 bases and J lost 2, with 12 bases in between. Per the germline V gene, CDR1 is MNHNY and CDR2 is SVGAGI (reference sequence). The CDR3 is CASSDRTANTEAFF. In DNA, the CDR3 is TGTGCCAGCAGTGACCGGACGGCCAACACTGAAGCTTTCTTT.

The genes are TRBV11-1 and TRBJ2-3, with TRBD2 matching over 9 bases. Germline V gives CDR1 SGHAT, CDR2 FQDESV (reference sequence). V lost 3 bases and J lost 5; bases outside the gene matches: 9. The CDR3 has 16 amino acids. The CDR3 sequence: CASSLYRGGDGDTQYF. In DNA, the CDR3 is TGTGCCAGCAGCTTGTATCGCGGGGGGGATGGAGATACGCAGTATTTT.

In this sample, this clonotype turned up a few times. The V call is TRBV20-1, the J call TRBJ1-1; weak D call: TRBD1 (5 bases). CDR3 size: 14 residues. Trimming stripped 6 bases from V and 4 bases from J, with 18 bases between. Germline CDR1 DFQATT, CDR2 SNEGSKA (reference sequence). CDR3 nucleotides: TGCAGTGCCGACTTAACTGGCGGGGGCACTGAAGCTTTCTTT. It encodes CSADLTGGGTEAFF.

The rearrangement joins TRBV9 to TRBJ1-2; TRBD1 is a possible D gene (6 bases). Germline V lookup: CDR1 SGDLS, CDR2 YYNGEE. The V gene lost 0 bases and the J gene lost 0 bases, with 21 bases spanning the gap. CDR3 size: 19 residues. The CDR3 sequence is CASSVDHRASYRANYGYTF. DNA for the CDR3: TGTGCCAGCAGCGTAGACCACAGGGCTTCTTATCGGGCTAACTATGGCTACACCTTC.

This clonotype has only a few counts. The genes are TRBV11-2 and TRBJ2-1; D might be TRBD1 (5 bases). V shed 4 bases and J shed 3 bases, with 13 bases lying between them. The CDR3 is 15 residues long. Per germline, CDR1 SGHAT and CDR2 FQNNGV. CDR3 amino acids: CASSSGAGYYNEQFF. As DNA, the CDR3 is TGTGCCAGCAGCTCCGGAGCAGGGTACTACAATGAGCAGTTCTTC.

The V call is TRBV7-2, the J call TRBJ1-2; D is ambiguous. CDR1 and CDR2 from the germline V gene are SGHTA and FQGNSA. V lost 3 bases, J lost 2 bases, and 10 bases lay in between. CDR3 size: 14 residues. The CDR3 sequence is CASSFRVSNYGYTF. DNA for the CDR3: TGTGCCAGCAGCTTCCGTGTCAGCAACTATGGCTACACCTTC. Combining the CDR3 with reference TRBV7-2 and TRBJ1-2 gives the whole variable domain GAGVSQSPSNKVTEKGKDVELRCDPISGHTALYWYRQSLGQGLEFLIYFQGNSAPDKSGLPSDRFSAERTGGSVSTLTIQRTQQEDSAVYLCASSFRVSNYGYTFGSGTRLTVV.

Only a few counts were recorded for this clonotype. The chain combines TRBV27 with TRBJ2-1; D gene ambiguous. CDR3 size: 15 residues. Germline CDR1 and CDR2: MNHEY and SMNVEV (reference sequence). V was cut by 6 bases and J by 4 bases, with 16 bases left in between. This CDR3 is CASRPTYGNYNEQFF. The CDR3 region has the DNA TGTGCCAGCAGGCCGACATATGGGAATTACAATGAGCAGTTCTTC.

This clonotype has only a few counts. The chain is built from TRBV6-5 and TRBJ2-5; D is perhaps TRBD1 or TRBD2 (5 bases each). V was cut by 3 bases and J by 3 bases, with 11 bases left in between. The CDR3 is made up of 14 amino acids. Germline-derived CDR1 and CDR2 are MNHEY and SVGAGI. Here the CDR3 DNA reads TGTGCCAGCAGTTATGGGACGGAGAAAGAGACCCAGTACTTC. This sequence encodes CASSYGTEKETQYF.

The CDR3 loop is CASSHTDSGNTIYF. Here the CDR3 DNA reads TGTGCCAGCAGCCATACAGACTCTGGAAACACCATATATTTT. This sequence joins TRBV13 and TRBJ1-3; no firm D call. Trimming shortened V by 5 bases and J by 0 bases, and 8 bases separated the two germline ends. Germline values: CDR1 PRHDT, CDR2 FYEKMQ (reference sequence). There are 14 residues in the CDR3.

This clonotype was found a few times. The rearrangement links TRBV2 to TRBJ2-1; 10 bases align to TRBD1. The CDR3 covers 14 residues. Per germline, CDR1 SNHLY and CDR2 FYNNEI. The V gene end was trimmed by 6 bases and the J gene end by 8 bases; junction bases not matched to a gene: 7. The CDR3 region has the DNA TGTGCCAGCAGAAGGACAGGGGGTGAATATGAGCAGTTCTTC. It specifies CASRRTGGEYEQFF.